The 16 T cell receptor beta chains given below trace back to one sample, sequenced in a study of OX40 agonist ivuxolimab in advanced cancers. Libraries were prepared by immunoSEQ multiplex PCR; TCRdb keeps only in-frame clonotypes and omits some of them. The sample gives roughly 75,000 clones, about 89% of which show up once; over 0.6% is in the top ten. This specimen was CD4+ or CD8+ T cells sorted from blood, taken in a trial of the OX40 agonist ivuxolimab. The source of these receptors is an adult with an advanced solid tumor such as melanoma, head and neck, liver or kidney cancer.

The CDR3 spells CASSLASPDYGYTF. DNA for the CDR3: TGTGCCAGCAGCTTAGCGTCGCCAGACTATGGCTACACCTTC. The chain has TRBV7-8 and TRBJ1-2; D unclear. This CDR3 has 14 residues. Trimming stripped 0 bases from V and 3 bases from J, with 8 bases between. Germline assignment: CDR1 SGHVS and CDR2 FQNEAQ. Drawing the rest from reference TRBV7-8 and TRBJ1-2, the complete variable domain is GAGVSQSPRYKVAKRGQDVALRCDPISGHVSLFWYQQALGQGPEFLTYFQNEAQLDKSGLPSDRFFAERPEGSVSTLKIQRTQQEDSAVYLCASSLASPDYGYTFGSGTRLTVV.

The V gene is TRBV2, the J gene TRBJ2-7, with TRBD1 as a possible D gene (6 bases). The CDR3 is 11 amino acids. Germline loops: CDR1 SNHLY, CDR2 FYNNEI. Trimming stripped 10 bases from V and 3 bases from J, with 10 bases between. CDR3 amino acids: CATRGHYEQYF. CDR3 sequence (DNA): TGTGCCACCCGGGGACACTACGAGCAGTACTTC.

The J gene is TRBJ2-3, the V gene TRBV6-5, with D perhaps matching TRBD1 or TRBD2 (5 bases each). CDR1 is MNHEY, CDR2 SVGAGI, per germline. The CDR3 totals 16 residues. V lost 2 bases, J lost 4 bases, and 16 bases lay in between. CDR3 DNA: TGTGCCAGCAGTTACGGAACCCGGGGCATCGCAGATACGCAGTATTTT. Translated: CASSYGTRGIADTQYF.

In DNA, the CDR3 is TGTGCCAGTAGTATAGATCCCCCTTTAAGCGGGGGGGAAGGTGAGCAGTTCTTC. Its translation is CASSIDPPLSGGEGEQFF. The V call is TRBV19, the J call TRBJ2-1; 10 positions match TRBD2. CDR3 length: 18 amino acids. After removal of 0 bases from V and 9 bases from J, the junction contained 14 bases not matched to a gene. Germline lookup yields CDR1 LNHDA and CDR2 SQIVND (reference sequence).

The chain carries TRBV7-9 and TRBJ2-3, with 9 bases aligning to TRBD2. The germline V gene has CDR1 SEHNR and CDR2 FQNEAQ (reference sequence). V dropped 2 bases and J dropped 3; count of bases not matched to a gene: 3. There are 15 residues in the CDR3. CDR3 in amino acids: CASSLTTSGTDTQYF. The CDR3 DNA reads TGTGCCAGCAGCTTAACCACTAGCGGGACAGATACGCAGTATTTT.

The gene calls are TRBV5-4 and TRBJ2-1, with TRBD2 identical over 7 bases. With 4 bases clipped from V and 7 bases from J, the junction kept 14 bases outside the gene matches. The CDR3 loop spans 16 amino acids. Germline CDR1 is SGHNT and CDR2 is YYREEE (reference sequence). The CDR3 here is CASSKDTDWGGNEQFF. The CDR3 DNA reads as TGTGCCAGCAGCAAGGATACCGACTGGGGGGGGAATGAGCAGTTCTTC.

The chain employs TRBV2 and TRBJ1-4; D is perhaps TRBD1 (6 bases). Germline V gene sequence: CDR1 SNHLY, CDR2 FYNNEI. With 8 bases removed from V and 7 bases from J, the gap between germline ends came to 14 bases. The CDR3 contains 13 residues. The CDR3 DNA reads as TGTGCCAGCTCTCCAGGGGACGTTGAAAAACTGTTTTTT. It translates to CASSPGDVEKLFF.

The V and J genes are TRBV5-1 and TRBJ1-6; 7 bases map to TRBD1. Unmatched junction bases numbered 4, after V lost 3 bases and J lost 7 bases. CDR1 is SGHRS and CDR2 is YFSETQ in the germline V gene. The CDR3 loop spans 14 amino acids. The CDR3 protein is CASSSDRRNSPLHF. The DNA of the CDR3 is TGCGCCAGCAGCTCGGACAGGAGAAATTCACCCCTCCACTTT.

The chain couples TRBV9 to TRBJ2-6; D possibly corresponds to TRBD2 (6 bases). Germline values: CDR1 SGDLS, CDR2 YYNGEE. With 0 bases removed from V and 2 bases from J, the gap between germline ends came to 12 bases. CDR3 length: 17 amino acids. CDR3 amino acids: CASSVATTGAGANVLTF. CDR3 sequence (DNA): TGTGCCAGCAGCGTAGCTACAACGGGGGCTGGGGCCAACGTCCTGACTTTC.

This clone was seen only once. The chain carries TRBV19 and TRBJ1-2, with D uncertain. V was shortened by 5 bases and J by 2 bases, with 12 bases between the two germline ends. CDR1 is LNHDA and CDR2 is SQIVND in the germline V gene (reference sequence). This CDR3 has 14 residues. CDR3 nucleotide sequence: TGTGCCAGTAGTGTACAAGGAACCAACTATGGCTACACCTTC. It yields the protein CASSVQGTNYGYTF.

V and J are TRBV6-5 and TRBJ1-2; D may be TRBD1 (6 bases). This CDR3 has 15 residues. Germline CDR1 and CDR2: MNHEY and SVGAGI. V gave up 6 bases and J gave up 5 bases, with 19 bases separating them. The CDR3 nucleotides are TGTGCCAGCAGACCCATTACAGGGTATAGATATGGCTACACCTTC. Protein product: CASRPITGYRYGYTF.

This rearrangement joins TRBV6-1 to TRBJ2-2; 10 bases agree with TRBD2. CDR3 size: 15 residues. From germline, CDR1 is MNHNS and CDR2 SASEGT. V gave up 6 bases and J gave up 7 bases; unmatched junction bases: 8. The CDR3 coding sequence is TGTGCCAGCAGGGGAGCGGGAGGGCCTAGCGGGGAGCTGTTTTTT. Its translation is CASRGAGGPSGELFF.

The chain links TRBV7-2 to TRBJ2-7; TRBD2 matches 9 bases. With 8 bases clipped from V and 0 bases from J, the junction kept 5 bases outside the gene matches. The CDR3 is made up of 14 amino acids. The germline V gene encodes CDR1 SGHTA and CDR2 FQGNSA. In nucleotides, the CDR3 is TGTGCCAGCGGACCGGGACTAGCCTCCTACGAGCAGTACTTC. Its protein is CASGPGLASYEQYF.

Only a few counts were recorded for this clone. This chain uses TRBV7-9 with TRBJ1-2; D is undetermined. The V gene lost 2 bases and the J gene lost 6 bases, with 13 bases spanning the gap. This CDR3 has 14 amino acids. Germline V gene lookup returns CDR1 SEHNR and CDR2 FQNEAQ (reference sequence). This chain's CDR3 is CASSLSSTAHGYTF. CDR3 in DNA: TGTGCCAGCAGCTTAAGTTCCACAGCCCATGGCTACACCTTC.

The chain recombines TRBV30 with TRBJ2-7, with TRBD2 matching 13 bases. The CDR3 extends over 13 amino acids. J gave up 5 bases and V 5 bases, and 3 bases lay outside the gene matches. CDR1 GTSNPN and CDR2 SVGIG come from the germline V gene (reference sequence). CDR3: CAWGTSGADEQYF. CDR3 sequence (DNA): TGTGCCTGGGGGACTAGCGGGGCCGACGAGCAGTACTTC.

J is TRBJ2-2 and V is TRBV2, with a weak D call TRBD2 (5 bases). CDR1 and CDR2 from the germline V gene are SNHLY and FYNNEI. Trimming shortened V by 9 bases and J by 6 bases, and 14 bases separated the two germline ends. This CDR3 region has 13 residues. CDR3 nucleotides: TGTGCCAGTCTTGGACGGGATGCCGGGGAGCTGTTTTTT. Its protein is CASLGRDAGELFF.